The next 18 T cell receptor beta chains were all read from a single sample in a study of control samples from healthy donors and cancer patients (dated by TCRdb to the early 2020s). Receptor amplification or capture employed the immunoSEQ multiplex PCR assay. This immuneACCESS table, as held by TCRdb, lists in-frame sequences with V and J called but not all clones. Of the missing ones, under half trace to an unresolved V gene in checked studies; the others have no known cause. The sample profile shows some 150,000 clones; approximately 93% of them were found once. Of the sample, around 5.4% falls within the top ten clones. Material for sequencing was blood. The receptors were sampled from a man aged 40-49 years in good health.

The sample holds one count of this clone. The chain has TRBV28 and TRBJ1-1; D remains unclear. Trimming took 2 bases from V and 0 from J, leaving 13 bases between them. Germline V gene data show CDR1 as MDHEN and CDR2 as SYDVKM. This CDR3 region has 16 residues. The CDR3 DNA follows: TGTGCCAGCAGTTTAGCGCGGCGGGGAGTGAACACTGAAGCTTTCTTT. This gives the protein CASSLARRGVNTEAFF.

The rearrangement joins TRBV7-2 to TRBJ2-7; 10 bases match TRBD2. Unmatched junction bases numbered 8, after V lost 1 base and J lost 2 bases. The CDR3 spans 17 residues. Germline CDR1 and CDR2: SGHTA and FQGNSA. Here the CDR3 DNA reads TGTGCCAGCAGCTTAGGTGTACTAGCGGGGATTCCCTACGAGCAGTACTTC. Translating it yields CASSLGVLAGIPYEQYF.

This clone was seen once. The chain carries TRBV5-1 and TRBJ1-1, with TRBD1 as a possible D gene (6 bases). Germline assignment: CDR1 SGHRS and CDR2 YFSETQ. The CDR3 loop spans 12 amino acids. V lost 10 bases, J lost 5 bases, and 15 bases lay in between. The CDR3 loop reads CASRQGRTEAFF. The CDR3 DNA is TGCGCCTCCCGGCAGGGGAGGACTGAAGCTTTCTTT.

This clone appeared once. For the CDR3, the DNA is TGTGCCAGCAGAAGCCTGAGCACTGAAGCTTTCTTT. Translation gives CASRSLSTEAFF. The chain is built from TRBV2 and TRBJ1-1; no clear D. V was trimmed by 6 bases and J by 4 bases, leaving 9 bases between them. The CDR3 sequence is 12 residues long. Germline values: CDR1 SNHLY, CDR2 FYNNEI.

This clone was picked up one time. V is TRBV6-2 or TRBV6-3 and J is TRBJ1-5; no clear D. V lost 2 bases, J lost 3 bases, and 11 bases lay in between. Per the germline V gene, CDR1 is MNHEY and CDR2 is SVGEGT. CDR3 size: 15 residues. The CDR3 nucleotides read TGTGCCAGCAGTTACAGGCGTCGGAACAATCAGCCCCAGCATTTT. Its protein is CASSYRRRNNQPQHF.

V usage is TRBV6-1 and J usage is TRBJ1-2; 11 bases are shared with TRBD1. The J segment lost 4 bases and the V segment lost 6 bases, leaving 7 bases of the junction unmatched. CDR1 and CDR2 (germline): MNHNS, SASEGT. This CDR3 spans 15 amino acids. The CDR3 is CASRAGTGGFYGYTF. The CDR3 DNA follows: TGTGCCAGCAGGGCCGGGACAGGGGGTTTCTATGGCTACACCTTC.

The V call is TRBV4-3, the J call TRBJ1-6; 7 bases are a match to TRBD1. J gave up 8 bases and V 0 bases, and 10 bases lay outside the gene matches. Germline CDR1 reads LGHNA; CDR2 reads YSLEER. This CDR3 has 17 residues. In DNA, the CDR3 is TGCGCCAGCAGCCAAGATCGCGGCCGGGACAGCCATTCACCCCTCCACTTT. Its protein product is CASSQDRGRDSHSPLHF.

This chain uses TRBV27 with TRBJ1-6; perhaps TRBD1 as D (5 bases). Trimming took off 4 bases at V and 8 bases at J, with 9 bases between the two ends. This CDR3 has 13 amino acids. Germline CDR1 is MNHEY and CDR2 is SMNVEV (reference sequence). The CDR3 nucleotides are TGTGCCAGCAGTTATGGGGGTTATTCACCCCTCCACTTT. It encodes CASSYGGYSPLHF.

J is TRBJ1-5 and V is TRBV6-6, with 9 bases that match TRBD1. Germline values: CDR1 MNHNY, CDR2 SVGAGI (reference sequence). This CDR3 is 13 amino acids long. Trimming at V came to 6 bases and at J to 6 bases, leaving 3 bases not matched to a gene. The CDR3 nucleotides read TGTGCCAGCAGCACAGGGGGCGTTCAGCCCCAGCATTTT. As protein: CASSTGGVQPQHF.

This clone showed up just once. This chain links TRBV11-3 with TRBJ2-7; D is possibly TRBD2 (7 bases). In germline, CDR1 is SGHNT, CDR2 YENEEA. The CDR3 loop spans 13 amino acids. The V end was cut by 8 bases, the J end by 2 bases, with 13 bases between. CDR3 bases: TGTGCCAGCGCCCGAGGGGGGGCCTACGAGCAGTACTTC. This encodes CASARGGAYEQYF.

A remark on this clone: Distinct nucleotide sequences in the sample also encode this CDR3. This chain's CDR3 is CAWSAGGNQPQHF. The CDR3 nucleotides read TGTGCCTGGAGTGCCGGGGGCAATCAGCCCCAGCATTTT. The V gene is TRBV30, the J gene TRBJ1-5; D call uncertain. The CDR3 consists of 13 residues. Germline V lookup: CDR1 GTSNPN, CDR2 SVGIG (reference sequence). Trimming took 1 base from V and 2 from J, leaving 6 bases between them.

This clone was recorded only once. The J gene is TRBJ1-2, the V gene TRBV6-5; D might be TRBD1 (5 bases). The CDR3 covers 13 residues. V gave up 4 bases and J gave up 0 bases, with 6 bases separating them. From germline, CDR1 is MNHEY and CDR2 SVGAGI. The CDR3 protein is CASSWGTNYGYTF. The CDR3 DNA is TGTGCCAGCAGTTGGGGCACTAACTATGGCTACACCTTC.

The chain employs TRBV7-9 and TRBJ1-1; D might be TRBD1 (6 bases). CDR1 SEHNR and CDR2 FQNEAQ come from the germline V gene (reference sequence). This CDR3 spans 14 amino acids. The V end lost 7 bases, the J end lost 3 bases, and 15 bases lay between the germline ends. CDR3 nucleotides: TGTGCCAGCACCCCCGCGGACAGTCACACTGAAGCTTTCTTT. Amino acids: CASTPADSHTEAFF.

The V and J genes are TRBV9 and TRBJ1-6; D is unresolved. The CDR3 is 13 residues long. V was cut by 7 bases and J by 7 bases, with 12 bases left in between. Germline assignment: CDR1 SGDLS and CDR2 YYNGEE. The CDR3 DNA sequence: TGTGCCAGCTCGACAACAGAGAATTCACCCCTCCACTTT. As protein: CASSTTENSPLHF.

The rearrangement links TRBV18 to TRBJ1-5; perhaps TRBD1 as D (5 bases). Trimming cost V 2 bases and J 7 bases, with 12 bases left between them. CDR3 length: 14 amino acids. Germline values: CDR1 KGHSH, CDR2 LQKENI. The CDR3 DNA is TGTGCCAGCTCACCAAGGGCCGGGGGACAGCCCCAGCATTTT. Amino acid sequence: CASSPRAGGQPQHF.

The chain employs TRBV3-1 (or the pseudogene TRBV3-2) and TRBJ2-3, with D possibly matching TRBD2 (5 bases). V was clipped by 2 bases and J by 5 bases, with 11 bases between them. Germline CDR1 and CDR2: LGHDT and YNNKEL (reference sequence). The CDR3 is made up of 14 amino acids. The CDR3 is CASSQPGSGDTQYF. The CDR3 nucleotides read TGTGCCAGCAGCCAACCGGGGAGTGGAGATACGCAGTATTTT.

The chain recombines TRBV4-1 with TRBJ2-7; D may be TRBD2 (5 bases). This CDR3 has 15 residues. Germline V gene data show CDR1 as MGHRA and CDR2 as YSYEKL. V was shortened by 1 base and J by 3 bases, with 13 bases between the two germline ends. The CDR3 reads CASSQVHGNFYEQYF. The CDR3 DNA sequence: TGCGCCAGCAGCCAAGTGCACGGGAACTTCTACGAGCAGTACTTC.

The V gene is TRBV14, the J gene TRBJ2-2; D remains unclear. In germline, CDR1 is SGHDN, CDR2 FVKESK. Trimming shortened V by 1 base and J by 1 base, and 7 bases separated the two germline ends. The CDR3 length is 15 residues. The CDR3 loop reads CASSQVDGNTGELFF. The CDR3 coding sequence is TGTGCCAGCAGCCAAGTGGACGGGAACACCGGGGAGCTGTTTTTT.